A selection of T cell receptor beta chains follows, all from one sample in a study of cytomegalovirus exposure and HLA in healthy donors. TCRdb keeps only in-frame clones here, not all; method: immunoSEQ multiplex PCR. The sample has approximately 150,000 clones, around 87% seen once. Sequenced input: PBMCs. These receptor sequences come from a man aged 18 to 30 in good health and CMV-seropositive. Both conserved end residues are part of each CDR3. D genes are given only for firm matches. Clone size appears in some rows only: once, few, many, or a class for an expanded clone.

>TRBJ1-2|TRBV30|few|-
TGTGCCTGGAGAGGGGCCTTTATGCGGGGCTATGGCTACACCTTC
CAWRGAFMRGYGYTF
>TRBJ1-2|TRBV30|once|-
TGTGCCTGGAGTGTTACCGGGTGGGGCTACACCTTC
CAWSVTGWGYTF
>TRBJ2-4|TRBV6-1|-|TRBD2
TGTGCCAGCAGTAGGCGGGGGGTTGAAAACATTCAGTACTTC
CASSRRGVENIQYF
>TRBJ2-2|TRBV2|-|-
TGTGCCAGCAGGTCAAACACCGGGGAGCTGTTTTTT
CASRSNTGELFF
>TRBJ2-1|TRBV4-2|-|TRBD2
TGTGCCAGCAGCCTCCCACCCGGGACTAGCGGAAACAATGAGCAGTTCTTC
CASSLPPGTSGNNEQFF
>TRBJ2-7|TRBV6-5|-|-
TGTGCCAGCAGTTACTCGGGCGGGGCTCGCTCCTACGAGCAGTACTTC
CASSYSGGARSYEQYF
>TRBJ1-1|TRBV6-6|few|TRBD1
TGTGCCAGCACCGAACAGGGGGCCTACACTGAAGCTTTCTTT
CASTEQGAYTEAFF
>TRBJ1-5|TRBV7-2|few|-
TGTGCCAGCAGCGCTAAGACAGGCCACAATCAGCCCCAGCATTTT
CASSAKTGHNQPQHF
>TRBJ2-1|TRBV27|-|TRBD1
TGTGCCAGCAGCCGGGACAGTAACTACAATGAGCAGTTCTTC
CASSRDSNYNEQFF
>TRBJ2-6|TRBV15|-|-
TGTGCCACCAGCAGAGAGTCAGGGAACTCTGGGGCCAACGTCCTGACTTTC
CATSRESGNSGANVLTF